The 20 T cell receptor beta chains in this list originate from one sample, sequenced in a study of technical replicates of blood from a few donors. Assay used: immunoSEQ multiplex PCR; TCRdb lists only in-frame clones, some missing. Of fewer than 90,000 clones in the sample, 90% to 95% were seen once. Sequenced input: T cells isolated from PBMCs. The receptor set was obtained from a human donor in good health.

The chain combines TRBV18 with TRBJ1-1; D gene unclear. The V gene's germline CDR1 is KGHSH and CDR2 LQKENI. Trimming removed 4 bases at V and 1 base at J, with 7 bases between. This CDR3 contains 13 residues. This chain's CDR3 is CASSREKNTEAFF. The CDR3 DNA reads TGTGCCAGCTCACGCGAGAAGAACACTGAAGCTTTCTTT.

The V gene is TRBV2, the J gene TRBJ1-3; D is unresolved. Germline V gene sequence: CDR1 SNHLY, CDR2 FYNNEI. V was cut by 3 bases and J by 4 bases, with 16 bases left in between. This CDR3 has 16 amino acids. CDR3 residues: CASSESRGVVGNTIYF. The CDR3 DNA is TGTGCCAGCAGTGAGTCCCGGGGTGTAGTAGGAAACACCATATATTTT.

The gene calls are TRBV28 and TRBJ2-1; D might be TRBD2 (5 bases). The CDR3 runs 13 residues. The V end was cut by 3 bases, the J end by 13 bases, with 16 bases between. The germline V gene encodes CDR1 MDHEN and CDR2 SYDVKM. CDR3 residues: CASSFPPSADQFF. The CDR3 DNA sequence: TGTGCCAGCAGTTTCCCCCCCTCAGCGGACCAGTTCTTC.

CDR3 in amino acids: CASSDRGHGYTF. DNA of the CDR3: TGTGCCAGCAGTGACAGGGGGCATGGCTACACCTTC. The chain joins TRBV2 to TRBJ1-2; TRBD1 aligns across 8 bases. V shed 3 bases, J shed 6 bases, and the junction held 0 bases outside the gene matches. Germline CDR1 is SNHLY and CDR2 is FYNNEI. CDR3 size: 12 residues.

The chain uses TRBV27 and TRBJ2-7; 8 bases map to TRBD2. Trimming took 4 bases from V and 5 from J; bases not matched to a gene: 13. This CDR3 contains 16 residues. Germline V CDR1 and CDR2: MNHEY, SMNVEV (reference sequence). DNA for the CDR3: TGTGCCAGCAGTTCAGGGCTTCTAGCGGGCACCCACGAGCAGTACTTC. This sequence encodes CASSSGLLAGTHEQYF.

The V and J genes are TRBV7-9 and TRBJ2-5; tentative D call: TRBD2 (6 bases). The CDR3 is 13 residues long. V shed 4 bases and J shed 5 bases, with 11 bases lying between them. Germline CDR1 SEHNR, CDR2 FQNEAQ (reference sequence). The CDR3 DNA reads TGTGCCAGCAGCTGGGCGGGGTCTGAGACCCAGTACTTC. It encodes CASSWAGSETQYF.

This chain joins TRBV7-8 and TRBJ1-1; 8 bases line up with TRBD1. This CDR3 is built from 15 residues. Germline CDR1 is SGHVS and CDR2 is FQNEAQ. Unmatched junction bases numbered 10, after V lost 6 bases and J lost 4 bases. The CDR3 protein is CASSLRRGPGTEAFF. The DNA for the CDR3 is TGTGCCAGCAGTTTACGCAGGGGGCCTGGCACTGAAGCTTTCTTT. Using reference TRBV7-8 and TRBJ1-1 for the parts outside the CDR3, the full variable domain is GAGVSQSPRYKVAKRGQDVALRCDPISGHVSLFWYQQALGQGPEFLTYFQNEAQLDKSGLPSDRFFAERPEGSVSTLKIQRTQQEDSAVYLCASSLRRGPGTEAFFGQGTRLTVV.

This clone was seen a single time. V usage is TRBV25-1 and J usage is TRBJ2-5; 9 nucleotides line up with TRBD1. Germline CDR1 MGHDK, CDR2 SYGVNS. V was clipped by 1 base and J by 4 bases; unmatched bases: 4. The CDR3 runs to 15 residues. The CDR3 spells CASSESDRGRETQYF. The CDR3, as DNA: TGTGCCAGCAGTGAATCGGACAGGGGTCGAGAGACCCAGTACTTC.

This clone was observed a single time. The gene calls are TRBV6-6 and TRBJ2-7, with D perhaps matching TRBD1 (6 bases). CDR1 is MNHNY, CDR2 SVGAGI, per germline (reference sequence). The CDR3 is 15 residues long. Trimming removed 5 bases at V and 2 bases at J, with 16 bases between. The CDR3 coding sequence is TGTGCCAGCAGTACCCCTGGACAGAAAACCTACGAGCAGTACTTC. Protein product: CASSTPGQKTYEQYF.

This clone was recorded once. The rearrangement links TRBV5-1 to TRBJ1-1; TRBD1 matches 9 bases. Germline-derived CDR1 and CDR2 are SGHRS and YFSETQ. The CDR3 spans 14 residues. J lost 1 base, V lost 6 bases, and 4 bases had no gene match. In nucleotides, the CDR3 is TGCGCCAGCAATGTGGGACAGGGGAACACTGAAGCTTTCTTT. It yields the protein CASNVGQGNTEAFF.

This chain links TRBV11-2 with TRBJ2-5, with D perhaps TRBD2 (5 bases). V was trimmed by 3 bases and J by 4 bases, leaving 12 bases between them. Germline V gene sequence: CDR1 SGHAT, CDR2 FQNNGV. The CDR3 spans 14 residues. CDR3 sequence (DNA): TGTGCCAGCAGCTTTGCGGAGGCTAGAGAGACCCAGTACTTC. Its protein product is CASSFAEARETQYF.

The chain joins TRBV19 to TRBJ2-3, with TRBD2 matching over 14 bases. This CDR3 is 17 amino acids long. V was pared by 3 bases and J by 5 bases, with 7 bases of the junction left unmatched. Germline V gene data show CDR1 as LNHDA and CDR2 as SQIVND (reference sequence). DNA for the CDR3: TGTGCCAGTAGTATCCCGACTAGCGGGGGGGCAAAAGATACGCAGTATTTT. Its protein is CASSIPTSGGAKDTQYF.

The genes are TRBV4-2 and TRBJ2-2; D perhaps matches TRBD1 (5 bases). V shed 6 bases and J shed 2 bases, with 16 bases lying between them. This CDR3 region has 16 residues. Germline V gene data show CDR1 as LGHNA and CDR2 as YNFKEQ. Here the CDR3 reads CASSYRQGINTGELFF. CDR3 DNA sequence: TGTGCCAGCAGTTACCGTCAGGGTATTAACACCGGGGAGCTGTTTTTT.

This chain joins TRBV29-1 and TRBJ2-1, with 8 bases that match TRBD2. CDR1 SQVTM and CDR2 ANQGSEA come from the germline V gene. The V segment lost 0 bases and the J segment 1 base; nucleotides outside the gene matches: 23. The CDR3 has 22 amino acids. The CDR3 loop is CSVEDLVLAEPSPAGSYNEQFF. The CDR3 DNA reads as TGCAGCGTTGAAGATTTGGTACTAGCGGAGCCCTCGCCCGCCGGTTCCTACAATGAGCAGTTCTTC.

The chain's CDR3 is CASSTTGGLEAFF. In DNA form, the CDR3 reads TGTGCCAGCAGCACCACAGGGGGGCTTGAAGCTTTCTTT. The rearrangement joins TRBV7-9 to TRBJ1-1; 8 bases are a match to TRBD1. The CDR3 runs to 13 residues. Germline CDR1 SEHNR, CDR2 FQNEAQ (reference sequence). Germline trimming cut 5 bases from V and 7 bases from J; bases unmatched to any gene: 6.

CDR3 region: CASSPWDSYGYTF. CDR3 DNA sequence: TGTGCCAGCTCACCCTGGGACAGCTATGGCTACACCTTC. The genes are TRBV18 and TRBJ1-2; 7 bases are shared with TRBD1. This CDR3 has 13 amino acids. Germline values: CDR1 KGHSH, CDR2 LQKENI. Trimming cost V 3 bases and J 4 bases; bases outside gene matches: 2.

The genes are TRBV11-2 and TRBJ2-7; 8 bases fit TRBD1. This CDR3 has 14 amino acids. Germline CDR1 SGHAT, CDR2 FQNNGV. V lost 5 bases, J lost 2 bases, and 5 bases stayed unmatched. The CDR3 nucleotides read TGTGCCAGCAGCCTCGGACAGGGTACCTACGAGCAGTACTTC. It translates to CASSLGQGTYEQYF.

The chain recombines TRBV2 with TRBJ1-5; a weak D match, TRBD1 (6 bases). This CDR3 has 15 amino acids. With 6 bases removed from V and 2 bases from J, the gap between germline ends came to 14 bases. The germline gives CDR1 SNHLY, CDR2 FYNNEI. The CDR3 here is CASRGDTGGNQPQHF. DNA for the CDR3: TGTGCCAGCAGGGGGGACACCGGGGGCAATCAGCCCCAGCATTTT.

The chain uses TRBV5-5 and TRBJ2-5, with 8 bases lining up with TRBD2. With 0 bases clipped from V and 4 bases from J, the junction kept 5 bases outside the gene matches. The CDR3 consists of 15 residues. Germline V gene data show CDR1 as SGHKS and CDR2 as YYEKEE (reference sequence). CDR3 residues: CASSLGAGVPETQYF. CDR3 nucleotides: TGTGCCAGCAGCTTGGGAGCGGGAGTCCCAGAGACCCAGTACTTC.

V and J are TRBV19 and TRBJ1-4; D is ambiguous. Trimming removed 3 bases at V and 0 bases at J, with 11 bases between. This CDR3 contains 16 residues. CDR1 is LNHDA, CDR2 SQIVND, per germline (reference sequence). The CDR3 loop reads CASSIRRSPTNEKLFF. CDR3 nucleotides: TGTGCCAGTAGTATCAGGAGGAGTCCAACTAATGAAAAACTGTTTTTT.